This entry is about one TCR beta chain. What it binds is unknown. This sample was taken from a study of a mutant IDH1 vaccine in newly diagnosed glioma. About the research overall: Of treated patients, around 60% were men and 37.5% women, averaging around 40 years. Those enrolled had earlier been treated with radiotherapy, temozolomide, or both, mostly both. Study results and limitations: Pseudoprogression apparently tracked independently of changes in top peripheral T cell clonotypes.

Clones were read by immunoSEQ multiplex PCR, and TCRdb kept only the in-frame ones, dropping some. The sample has around 82,000 clones; over 75% are singletons. Germline V lookup: CDR1 SGHRS, CDR2 YFSETQ. The CDR3 covers 14 residues. V was pared by 1 base and J by 1 base, with 8 bases between. The time point is: baseline, week 1 (first vaccination visit). Treatment indicated: pre-vaccination baseline after standard-of-care therapy. Those who donated had recent WHO grade 3 or 4 IDH1-mutant, ATRX-lost astrocytomas. This chain connects TRBV5-1 to TRBJ1-1; no firm D call. The TCR was taken from a man aged 40-49 years with glioma. Some clones in this sample may be carry-over from other donors' samples. This sample comprised PBMCs, obtained from a glioma patient treated with radiotherapy, temozolomide or both. The chain's CDR3 is CASSLSRPNTEAFF. The CDR3 coding sequence is TGCGCCAGCAGCTTGTCCAGGCCGAACACTGAAGCTTTCTTT.